One sample yielded the 2 T cell receptor beta chains listed below, sequenced in a study of T cell repertoires in cytomegalovirus infection. TCRdb re-analysed the reads in MiXCR, keeping a single row per CDR3 protein. This repertoire shows a few hundred thousand distinct CDR3 sequences, more than 25% found once; its top ten account for less than 15%. The source material was PBMCs. All receptors derive from a human donor in good health (CMV status not recorded). Some clones in this sample may be carry-over from other donors' samples.

This chain uses TRBV4-1 with TRBJ2-1; no firm D call. Germline V lookup: CDR1 MGHRA, CDR2 YSYEKL. V was trimmed by 1 base and J by 8 bases, leaving 9 bases between them. The CDR3 has 13 amino acids. The CDR3 DNA sequence: TGCGCCAGCAGCCAAGGAATTGGCGATGAGCAGTTCTTC. It encodes CASSQGIGDEQFF.

The CDR3 bases are TGTGCCAGCAGTCCCCGGGCTGCGAACACTGAAGCTTTCTTT. Translation: CASSPRAANTEAFF. The V call is TRBV12-3 or TRBV12-4, the J call TRBJ1-1; D not certain. Trimming stripped 5 bases from V and 1 base from J, with 11 bases between. The CDR3 length is 14 residues.